Presented here are 10 T cell receptor beta chains from one specimen sequenced in a study of identifying expanded T cells in peripheral blood. The data were produced by immunoSEQ multiplex PCR, yet TCRdb's version contains in-frame clones alone and is incomplete. The table records some 93,000 clones, 88% of them present only once. The source material was blood. These receptors were collected from a person between 18 and 75 years old in good health.

Only one count was recorded for this clone. The V gene is TRBV7-6, the J gene TRBJ2-5, with D tentatively TRBD1 (6 bases). The V and J ends lost 0 bases and 4 bases respectively, with 15 bases between them. In germline, CDR1 is SGHVS, CDR2 FNYEAQ. This CDR3 has 16 residues. The CDR3 sequence: CASSLASPGAGETQYF. In nucleotides, the CDR3 is TGTGCCAGCAGCTTAGCGAGTCCAGGGGCGGGAGAGACCCAGTACTTC.

This chain connects TRBV15 to TRBJ2-2; D unclear. Germline lookup yields CDR1 LNHNV and CDR2 YYDKDF (reference sequence). The ends were cut back, 2 bases at V and 5 bases at J, with 6 bases in the middle. The CDR3 runs to 13 residues. CDR3 residues: CATSRSTTGELFF. Written as DNA, the CDR3 is TGTGCCACCAGCAGAAGCACAACCGGGGAGCTGTTTTTT. Using reference TRBV15 and TRBJ2-2 for the parts outside the CDR3, the full variable domain is DAMVIQNPRYQVTQFGKPVTLSCSQTLNHNVMYWYQQKSSQAPKLLFHYYDKDFNNEADTPDNFQSRRPNTSFCFLDIRSPGLGDTAMYLCATSRSTTGELFFGEGSRLTVL.

The chain uses TRBV4-2 and TRBJ2-5; maybe TRBD2 (6 bases). The germline V and J ends were trimmed by 1 base and 1 base, with 22 bases remaining between them. CDR1 is LGHNA, CDR2 YNFKEQ, per germline. This CDR3 comprises 19 residues. This chain's CDR3 is CASSQVGREPLVGQETQYF. The CDR3 region has the DNA TGTGCCAGCAGCCAAGTGGGGCGGGAACCCCTCGTGGGCCAAGAGACCCAGTACTTC.

The chain links TRBV5-1 to TRBJ1-2, with TRBD1 identical over 8 bases. Per germline, CDR1 SGHRS and CDR2 YFSETQ. The junction had 13 bases not matched to a gene; V was cut back by 4 bases and J by 5 bases. This CDR3 is 16 amino acids long. The CDR3: CASSTGVGTGLYGYTF. DNA for the CDR3: TGCGCCAGCAGCACAGGTGTAGGGACAGGACTTTATGGCTACACCTTC.

This chain uses TRBV5-4 with TRBJ1-2; 7 bases match TRBD1. This CDR3 has 15 amino acids. J was trimmed by 3 bases and V by 0 bases; bases with no gene match: 5. CDR1 SGHNT and CDR2 YYREEE come from the germline V gene (reference sequence). CDR3 residues: CASSLGSGGDYGYTF. The CDR3 nucleotides read TGTGCCAGCAGCTTGGGGTCAGGGGGGGACTATGGCTACACCTTC.

The rearrangement uses TRBV6-5 and TRBJ1-3; D may be TRBD1 (5 bases). The length of the CDR3 is 14 residues. Per the germline V gene, CDR1 is MNHEY and CDR2 is SVGAGI. V lost 8 bases to trimming and J lost 0 bases, with 11 bases between them. The CDR3 protein is CASGGRGSGNTIYF. CDR3 DNA: TGTGCCAGCGGGGGGAGGGGCTCTGGAAACACCATATATTTT.

The chain is built from TRBV11-3 and TRBJ1-1; tentatively, D is TRBD1 (5 bases). Trimming removed 8 bases from V and 4 bases from J, with 17 bases in between. The germline V gene encodes CDR1 SGHNT and CDR2 YENEEA. The CDR3 runs 14 residues. The CDR3 protein is CASAGPGRATEAFF. CDR3 bases: TGTGCCAGCGCCGGGCCGGGCAGGGCCACTGAAGCTTTCTTT.

The chain employs TRBV9 and TRBJ1-3; the D is unclear. CDR1 and CDR2 from the germline V gene are SGDLS and YYNGEE. This CDR3 comprises 15 residues. V was trimmed by 3 bases and J by 0 bases, leaving 10 bases between them. CDR3 sequence: CASSDQDLSGNTIYF. The CDR3 DNA reads TGTGCCAGCAGCGATCAGGACCTCTCTGGAAACACCATATATTTT.

The V gene is TRBV5-1, the J gene TRBJ2-1; D is unresolved. Germline lookup yields CDR1 SGHRS and CDR2 YFSETQ. The CDR3 is made up of 14 amino acids. V lost 1 base and J lost 5, with 10 bases in between. The CDR3 region is CASSLNSANNEQFF. CDR3 in DNA: TGCGCCAGCAGCTTGAATTCTGCTAACAATGAGCAGTTCTTC.

The chain couples TRBV6-1 to TRBJ2-2, with a possible D match to TRBD1 (5 bases). Germline V gene data show CDR1 as MNHNS and CDR2 as SASEGT. This CDR3 has 15 amino acids. V was pared by 1 base and J by 1 base, with 7 bases between. Here the CDR3 DNA reads TGTGCCAGCAGTGAAGGGCAGGGGAACACCGGGGAGCTGTTTTTT. It yields the protein CASSEGQGNTGELFF.